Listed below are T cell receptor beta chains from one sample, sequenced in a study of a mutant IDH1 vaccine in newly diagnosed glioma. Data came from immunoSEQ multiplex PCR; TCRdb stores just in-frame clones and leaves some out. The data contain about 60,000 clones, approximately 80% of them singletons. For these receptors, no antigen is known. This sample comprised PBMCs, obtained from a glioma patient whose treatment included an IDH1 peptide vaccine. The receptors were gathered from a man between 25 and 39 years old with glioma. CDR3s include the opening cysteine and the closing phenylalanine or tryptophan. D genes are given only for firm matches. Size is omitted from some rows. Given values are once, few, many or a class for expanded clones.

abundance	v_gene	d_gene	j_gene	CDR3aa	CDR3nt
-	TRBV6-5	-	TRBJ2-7	CASSYGPWGEQYF	TGTGCCAGCAGTTACGGGCCCTGGGGCGAGCAGTACTTC
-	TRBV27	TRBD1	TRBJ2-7	CASSLSVGRGLTYEQYF	TGTGCCAGCAGTTTATCCGTCGGCAGGGGGCTTACCTACGAGCAGTACTTC
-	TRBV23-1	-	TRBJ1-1	CASSQPSSKPTNTEAFF	TGCGCCAGCAGTCAACCTAGCAGTAAGCCGACGAACACTGAAGCTTTCTTT
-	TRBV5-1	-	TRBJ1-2	CASSLEAYGYTF	TGCGCCAGCAGCTTGGAGGCCTATGGCTACACCTTC
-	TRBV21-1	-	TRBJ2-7	CASSKDLGFHYEQYF	TGTGCCAGCAGCAAAGATTTAGGGTTTCACTACGAGCAGTACTTC
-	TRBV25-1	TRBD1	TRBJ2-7	CASSEFGTGGYEQYF	TGTGCCAGCAGTGAATTTGGGACAGGGGGTTACGAGCAGTACTTC
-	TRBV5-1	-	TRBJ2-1	CASSLEVDNEQFF	TGCGCCAGCAGCTTGGAGGTGGACAATGAGCAGTTCTTC
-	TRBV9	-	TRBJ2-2	CASSVVGGSNTGELFF	TGTGCCAGCAGCGTAGTAGGAGGTTCGAACACCGGGGAGCTGTTTTTT
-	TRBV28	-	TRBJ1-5	CASRQSAQPQHF	TGTGCCAGCAGGCAATCTGCACAGCCCCAGCATTTT
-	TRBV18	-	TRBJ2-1	CASSPLYNEQFF	TGTGCCAGCTCACCCCTGTACAATGAGCAGTTCTTC
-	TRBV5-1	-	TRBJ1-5	CASSLDGGSNQPQHF	TGCGCCAGCAGCTTGGATGGCGGTAGCAATCAGCCCCAGCATTTT
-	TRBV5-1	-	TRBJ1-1	CASSLDDYTNTEAFF	TGCGCCAGCAGCTTGGACGATTATACGAACACTGAAGCTTTCTTT
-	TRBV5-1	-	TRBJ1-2	CASSLAPPGGGYTF	TGCGCCAGCAGCTTGGCCCCTCCCGGGGGAGGCTACACCTTC
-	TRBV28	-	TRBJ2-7	CASSPGRTYEQYF	TGTGCCAGCAGTCCGGGACGGACCTACGAGCAGTACTTC
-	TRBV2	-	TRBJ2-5	CASGTDLQETQYF	TGTGCCAGTGGGACGGACCTCCAAGAGACCCAGTACTTC
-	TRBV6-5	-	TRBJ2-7	CASSFPGGWEQYF	TGTGCCAGCAGTTTCCCCGGCGGGTGGGAGCAGTACTTC
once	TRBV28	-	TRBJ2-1	CASSLFFHNEQFF	TGTGCCAGCAGTTTATTCTTCCACAATGAGCAGTTCTTC
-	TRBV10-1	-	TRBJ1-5	CASGYREGIDNQPQHF	TGCGCCAGCGGTTATCGGGAAGGGATCGACAATCAGCCCCAGCATTTT